One TCR beta chain is described in this entry. Its antigen is unknown. Preterm samples came from extremely preterm deliveries at about 22-29 weeks. TCRdb's copy holds only in-frame clones and misses some; the assay was immunoSEQ multiplex PCR. The repertoire has tens of thousands of clones, around 89% of them found once; the top ten carry 0.8% to 0.95%. This entry is derived from a study of naive CD8 T cells in extremely preterm neonates. General study findings and limits: Relative to older groups, preterm infants had shorter, less trimmed CDR3s with fewer N additions.

The CDR3 runs to 14 residues. V lost 0 bases to trimming and J lost 4 bases; unmatched junction nucleotides: 0. In germline, CDR1 is MNHEY, CDR2 SVGAGI. The clonotype comes from a boy who was born preterm. This chain joins TRBV6-5 and TRBJ2-5, with TRBD1 matching 9 bases. Material: naive CD8+ T cells from cord blood. The CDR3 bases are TGTGCCAGCAGTTACTCGGGACAGGGAGAGACCCAGTACTTC. Protein: CASSYSGQGETQYF.